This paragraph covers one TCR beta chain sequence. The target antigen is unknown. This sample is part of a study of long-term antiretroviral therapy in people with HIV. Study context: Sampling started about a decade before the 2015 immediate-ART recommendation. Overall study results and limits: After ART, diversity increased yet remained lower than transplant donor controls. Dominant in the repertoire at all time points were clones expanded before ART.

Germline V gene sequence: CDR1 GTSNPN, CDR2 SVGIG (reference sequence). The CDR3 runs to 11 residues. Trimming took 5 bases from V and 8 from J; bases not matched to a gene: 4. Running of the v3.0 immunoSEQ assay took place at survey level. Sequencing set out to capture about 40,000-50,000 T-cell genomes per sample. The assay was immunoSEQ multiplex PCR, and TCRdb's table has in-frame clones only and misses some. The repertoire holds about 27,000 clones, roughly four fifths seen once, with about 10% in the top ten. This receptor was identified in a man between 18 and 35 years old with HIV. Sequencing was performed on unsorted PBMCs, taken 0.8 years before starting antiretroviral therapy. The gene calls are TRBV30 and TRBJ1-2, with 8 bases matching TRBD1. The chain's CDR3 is CAWRTGRGYTF. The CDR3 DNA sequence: TGTGCCTGGCGGACAGGGAGAGGCTACACCTTC. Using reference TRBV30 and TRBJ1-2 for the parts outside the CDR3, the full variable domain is SQTIHQWPATLVQPVGSPLSLECTVEGTSNPNLYWYRQAAGRGLQLLFYSVGIGQISSEVPQNLSASRPQDRQFILSSKKLLLSDSGFYLCAWRTGRGYTFGSGTRLTVV.